This T cell receptor (beta chain) was recovered during a study of blood T cell repertoires in COVID-19. The wider study: Acute and convalescent COVID-19 samples came from the United States, Italy and Spain. The analysed material was cDNA or gDNA that came from T cells, B-cell-depleted T cells, or PBMCs.

In the source study's methods: Nucleated cell number was recorded as an estimate derived from reference gene primer amplification. Sequencing used immunoSEQ multiplex PCR; TCRdb keeps in-frame clones, though not all of them. The V and J calls and clone size were taken over from that table, and D and trimming were inferred from the DNA. The sample includes 120,000 to 150,000 clones, more than 75% seen only once; the top ten take 35% to 40%. Germline V gives CDR1 PRHDT, CDR2 FYEKMQ (reference sequence). The germline V and J ends were trimmed by 7 bases and 0 bases, with 19 bases remaining between them. The CDR3 is 17 amino acids.

The chain links TRBV13 to TRBJ1-3, with a tentative D call TRBD1 (5 bases). Sequenced: peripheral blood. The sequence came from a middle-aged man who had recovered from COVID-19. CDR3 DNA sequence: TGTGCCAGCACCACGATAAGACAGACAAGCTCTGGAAACACCATATATTTT. It encodes CASTTIRQTSSGNTIYF.